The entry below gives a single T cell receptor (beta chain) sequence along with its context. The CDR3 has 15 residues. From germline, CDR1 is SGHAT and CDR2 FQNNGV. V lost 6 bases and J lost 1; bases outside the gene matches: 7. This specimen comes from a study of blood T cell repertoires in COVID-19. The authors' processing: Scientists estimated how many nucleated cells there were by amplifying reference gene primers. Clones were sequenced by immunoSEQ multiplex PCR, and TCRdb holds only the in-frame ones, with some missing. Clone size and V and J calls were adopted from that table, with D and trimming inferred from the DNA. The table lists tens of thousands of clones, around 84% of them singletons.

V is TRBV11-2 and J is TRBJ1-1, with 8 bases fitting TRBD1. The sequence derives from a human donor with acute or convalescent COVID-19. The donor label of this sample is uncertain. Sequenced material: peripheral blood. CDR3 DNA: TGTGCCAGCAGACTAGCAGGGGGCGCGAACACTGAAGCTTTCTTT. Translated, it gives CASRLAGGANTEAFF.